One and the same sample provided the 14 T cell receptor beta chains below, sequenced in a study of T cell repertoires in cytomegalovirus infection. From the reads, TCRdb called clonotypes with MiXCR, one entry per CDR3 protein. Among about 210,000 distinct CDR3 sequences listed, about 7% were seen once. The specimen sequenced was PBMCs. These receptors were taken from a human donor in good health (CMV status not recorded). Some clones in this sample may be carry-over from other donors' samples.

This clonotype came up many times. The CDR3 nucleotides read TGTGCCAGCAGCCAAGAGCATTTCGGGGAGACGGACGAGCAGTACTTC. It codes for CASSQEHFGETDEQYF. The chain carries TRBV4-2 and TRBJ2-7; D might be TRBD2 (5 bases). Deletions cut 0 bases from V and 5 bases from J, with 17 bases between. Germline CDR1 reads LGHNA; CDR2 reads YNFKEQ. The CDR3 loop spans 16 amino acids.

In its sample, this clonotype was seen many times. The genes are TRBV7-8 and TRBJ1-1; 7 nucleotides agree with TRBD1. V was clipped by 3 bases and J by 7 bases; unmatched bases: 5. Per germline, CDR1 SGHVS and CDR2 FQNEAQ. The CDR3 is 13 amino acids. This chain's CDR3 is CASSLARDSEAFF. The CDR3 DNA follows: TGTGCCAGCAGCTTGGCCCGGGACAGTGAAGCTTTCTTT. The full variable domain, its missing parts supplied by reference TRBV7-8 and TRBJ1-1, is GAGVSQSPRYKVAKRGQDVALRCDPISGHVSLFWYQQALGQGPEFLTYFQNEAQLDKSGLPSDRFFAERPEGSVSTLKIQRTQQEDSAVYLCASSLARDSEAFFGQGTRLTVV.

V gene TRBV20-1 combines with J gene TRBJ1-2; possible D gene TRBD1, 5 bases. The CDR3 sequence is 13 residues long. The germline V gene encodes CDR1 DFQATT and CDR2 SNEGSKA (reference sequence). Trimming left V 3 bases short and J 5 bases short, with 13 bases between. The CDR3 DNA is TGCAGTGCTAGTATGGAGGGGTTATATGGCTACACCTTC. Amino acids: CSASMEGLYGYTF.

This clonotype came up once. A much larger clone differs from this one at a single base, so this may be a read error. V is TRBV5-1 and J is TRBJ2-4; unclear D gene. The CDR3 contains 14 residues. Germline lookup yields CDR1 SGHRS and CDR2 YFSETQ. Trimming took 6 bases from V and 8 from J, leaving 18 bases between them. CDR3 DNA sequence: TGCGCCAGCAACACCCGGGCCGATGGGGACATTCAGTACTTC. Translating gives CASNTRADGDIQYF. Complete variable domain (other parts from reference TRBV5-1 and TRBJ2-4): KAGVTQTPRYLIKTRGQQVTLSCSPISGHRSVSWYQQTPGQGLQFLFEYFSETQRNKGNFPGRFSGRQFSNSRSEMNVSTLELGDSALYLCASNTRADGDIQYFGAGTRLSVL.

Only a few counts were recorded for this clonotype. The chain couples TRBV20-1 to TRBJ2-3; D may be TRBD1 or TRBD2 (6 bases each). Germline V gene lookup returns CDR1 DFQATT and CDR2 SNEGSKA (reference sequence). This CDR3 has 15 residues. With 4 bases removed from V and 2 bases from J, the gap between germline ends came to 16 bases. The DNA for the CDR3 is TGCAGTGCTAAGGAGCGTGGGGGGCCCACAGATACGCAGTATTTT. Its translation: CSAKERGGPTDTQYF.

There are many counts of this clonotype. This chain links TRBV7-8 with TRBJ1-1; maybe TRBD1 (5 bases). V lost 4 bases to trimming and J lost 5 bases, with 14 bases between them. The CDR3 loop spans 14 amino acids. Germline CDR1 is SGHVS and CDR2 is FQNEAQ. CDR3 in amino acids: CASSSRGGATEAFF. As DNA, the CDR3 is TGTGCCAGCAGCTCCCGAGGTGGGGCAACTGAAGCTTTCTTT.

This clonotype was picked up many times. The chain uses TRBV7-2 and TRBJ2-7; weak D call: TRBD1 (6 bases). Germline CDR1 SGHTA, CDR2 FQGNSA. V was trimmed by 4 bases and J by 7 bases, leaving 20 bases between them. This CDR3 is built from 15 residues. For the CDR3, the DNA is TGTGCCAGCAGCTCCCCAAAAACAGGGTTCGGAGAGCAGTACTTC. Amino acid sequence: CASSSPKTGFGEQYF.

This clonotype appeared many times. The CDR3 spells CASSRDKTGIQYF. The CDR3 bases are TGTGCCAGCAGCCGGGACAAGACGGGCATTCAGTACTTC. The chain uses TRBV7-2 and TRBJ2-4; possible D gene TRBD1, 6 bases. V lost 5 bases to trimming and J lost 9 bases, with 14 bases between them. CDR1 and CDR2 from the germline V gene are SGHTA and FQGNSA. CDR3 length equals 13 residues. The variable domain in full, completed from reference TRBV7-2 and TRBJ2-4, reads GAGVSQSPSNKVTEKGKDVELRCDPISGHTALYWYRQSLGQGLEFLIYFQGNSAPDKSGLPSDRFSAERTGGSVSTLTIQRTQQEDSAVYLCASSRDKTGIQYFGAGTRLSVL.

This clonotype was counted many times. The rearrangement uses TRBV20-1 and TRBJ1-4; 7 positions agree with TRBD1. The CDR3 is 15 amino acids. V gave up 6 bases and J gave up 3 bases; unmatched junction bases: 10. Germline V gene lookup returns CDR1 DFQATT and CDR2 SNEGSKA (reference sequence). The CDR3 reads CSAGDSEGSNEKLFF. The DNA for the CDR3 is TGCAGTGCAGGGGACAGTGAAGGTTCTAATGAAAAACTGTTTTTT.

This clonotype was detected only a few times. V and J are TRBV12-3 or TRBV12-4 and TRBJ2-2; D ambiguous. The CDR3 has 15 amino acids. Deletions cut 7 bases from V and 3 bases from J, with 15 bases between. The CDR3 is CASTPKSRYTGELFF. The CDR3 region has the DNA TGTGCCAGCACTCCCAAATCGAGGTACACCGGGGAGCTGTTTTTT.

This clonotype was picked up many times. The chain couples TRBV24-1 to TRBJ2-6, with 8 bases identical to TRBD1. Germline V lookup: CDR1 KGHDR, CDR2 SFDVKD. With 3 bases clipped from V and 0 bases from J, the junction kept 6 bases outside the gene matches. The length of the CDR3 is 18 residues. The CDR3 bases are TGTGCCACCAGTGATGGACAGGGCCTCTTCTCTGGGGCCAACGTCCTGACTTTC. This gives the protein CATSDGQGLFSGANVLTF.

There are many counts of this clonotype. The chain has TRBV28 and TRBJ1-1, with D unresolved. Trimming cost V 7 bases and J 7 bases, with 19 bases left between them. The CDR3 has 14 amino acids. Germline CDR1 is MDHEN and CDR2 is SYDVKM. As DNA, the CDR3 is TGTGCCAGCACCACCCCCGGGAGACCCATTGAAGCTTTCTTT. Protein: CASTTPGRPIEAFF.

This clonotype was seen repeatedly, ten times or more. The chain carries TRBV7-2 and TRBJ2-7, with D perhaps being TRBD1 or TRBD2 (5 bases each). V lost 2 bases and J 0 bases, leaving 14 bases between the germline ends. CDR1 SGHTA and CDR2 FQGNSA come from the germline V gene. The CDR3 covers 16 residues. The chain's CDR3 is CASSLTGGLSSYEQYF. The CDR3 coding sequence is TGTGCCAGCAGCTTAACAGGCGGGCTGAGCTCCTACGAGCAGTACTTC.

A word on this clonotype: Being one base from a much bigger clone, this may be a read error. The gene calls are TRBV20-1 and TRBJ2-1, with TRBD2 matching over 7 bases. The CDR3 covers 13 residues. Germline CDR1 and CDR2: DFQATT and SNEGSKA (reference sequence). The CDR3 sequence is CSARDYRHNEQSF. As DNA, the CDR3 is TGCAGTGCGCGGGACTATAGACACAATGAGCAGTCCTTC.